This is a list of T cell receptor beta chains from one sample in a study of CD8 T cells in Susac syndrome. MiXCR was run by TCRdb on the immunoSEQ multiplex PCR reads, yielding one entry per CDR3 protein. The sample lists 100,000 to 150,000 distinct CDR3 sequences; about 93% were seen once. The sample taken for sequencing was CD8+ T cells from PBMCs. These TCRs come from a human donor with Susac syndrome. CDR3s include the opening cysteine and the closing phenylalanine or tryptophan. Fields, in order: CDR3 protein, CDR3 DNA, V gene, J gene, D gene, clone size. D genes are given only for firm matches. Clone size is shown for a subset of rows, as once, few, many or a class of expanded clone.

CDR3 protein: CASSVAAGGYGTEAFF
CDR3 DNA: TGTGCCAGCAGCGTAGCGGCAGGGGGGTATGGCACTGAAGCTTTCTTT
V gene: TRBV9
J gene: TRBJ1-1
D gene: TRBD1
clone size: NA

CDR3 protein: CASAPGTGLGETQYF
CDR3 DNA: TGTGCCTCTGCCCCCGGGACAGGGCTGGGAGAGACCCAGTACTTC
V gene: TRBV28
J gene: TRBJ2-5
D gene: TRBD1
clone size: NA

CDR3 protein: CASSQGFQVRGEQFF
CDR3 DNA: TGCGCCAGCAGCCAAGGTTTTCAGGTCAGGGGTGAGCAGTTCTTC
V gene: TRBV4-3
J gene: TRBJ2-1
D gene: NA
clone size: NA

CDR3 protein: CASSYSGGSSYEQYF
CDR3 DNA: TGTGCCAGCAGTTACTCGGGCGGGAGCTCCTACGAGCAGTACTTC
V gene: TRBV6-2/TRBV6-3
J gene: TRBJ2-7
D gene: TRBD2
clone size: NA

CDR3 protein: CASSQEGLADTQYF
CDR3 DNA: TGTGCCAGCAGCCAAGAGGGACTTGCAGATACGCAGTATTTT
V gene: TRBV3-1
J gene: TRBJ2-3
D gene: NA
clone size: few

CDR3 protein: CSVGQGHNSPLHF
CDR3 DNA: TGCAGCGTTGGGCAGGGGCATAATTCACCCCTCCACTTT
V gene: TRBV29-1
J gene: TRBJ1-6
D gene: NA
clone size: NA

CDR3 protein: CASSMAGGYNEQFF
CDR3 DNA: TGTGCCAGTAGTATGGCGGGAGGGTACAATGAGCAGTTCTTC
V gene: TRBV19
J gene: TRBJ2-1
D gene: TRBD2
clone size: NA

CDR3 protein: CASTGTSGTYNEQFF
CDR3 DNA: TGTGCCAGTACCGGGACTAGCGGGACATACAATGAGCAGTTCTTC
V gene: TRBV19
J gene: TRBJ2-1
D gene: TRBD2
clone size: NA

CDR3 protein: CASSEARQYTEAFF
CDR3 DNA: TGTGCCAGCAGTGAAGCCCGCCAGTACACTGAAGCTTTCTTT
V gene: TRBV2
J gene: TRBJ1-1
D gene: NA
clone size: NA

CDR3 protein: CASSVNGGSTDTQYF
CDR3 DNA: TGTGCCAGCAGCGTAAATGGGGGCAGCACAGATACGCAGTATTTT
V gene: TRBV9
J gene: TRBJ2-3
D gene: NA
clone size: NA

CDR3 protein: CASSLGRQLSYEQYF
CDR3 DNA: TGTGCCAGCAGTTTAGGGAGACAACTCTCCTACGAGCAGTACTTC
V gene: TRBV28
J gene: TRBJ2-7
D gene: NA
clone size: NA

CDR3 protein: CASSEVMVRGTIYF
CDR3 DNA: TGTGCCAGCAGTGAAGTGATGGTTCGGGGCACCATATATTTT
V gene: TRBV2
J gene: TRBJ1-3
D gene: NA
clone size: once

CDR3 protein: CASSQRLAGAQETQYF
CDR3 DNA: TGCGCCAGCAGCCAACGACTAGCGGGAGCCCAAGAGACCCAGTACTTC
V gene: TRBV4-3
J gene: TRBJ2-5
D gene: TRBD2
clone size: NA

CDR3 protein: CASRPQMNPLAFF
CDR3 DNA: TGTGCCAGCAGGCCACAGATGAACCCCCTGGCTTTCTTT
V gene: TRBV5-6
J gene: TRBJ1-1
D gene: NA
clone size: NA